The subject of this entry is one T cell receptor beta chain. Its antigen remains unknown. This record comes from a study of blood T cells in healthy people across ages. V lost 8 bases to trimming and J lost 8 bases, with 15 bases between them. Germline V gene sequence: CDR1 MNHNS, CDR2 SASEGT. There are 13 residues in the CDR3. Whole-study findings and limits: Long-lived donors carried more naive CD4+ cells and greater diversity than aged donors.

The use of a sample-barcoded 5' primer and a J-beta primer mix characterized a second PCR of roughly 6 to 11 cycles. TCRdb re-called the 5' RACE reads with MiXCR, one entry per CDR3 protein. The table has hundreds of thousands of distinct CDR3 sequences, 44% seen once. The sequence derives from a man in his 60s in good health. The specimen was blood. The V gene is TRBV6-1, the J gene TRBJ1-4; D remains ambiguous. The CDR3 region is CASLRGVREKLFF. Here the CDR3 DNA reads TGTGCCAGCCTCCGGGGAGTCAGGGAAAAACTGTTTTTT.